This TCR beta chain was captured by sequencing in a study of T-cell reconstitution after alpha-beta-depleted transplantation in children (TCRdb year 2016). A note on the overall study: The study quantitatively tracked T-cell immune reconstitution after TCRalphabeta/CD19-depleted allogeneic hematopoietic cell transplantation in children using TCR repertoire profiling. General study outcomes and caveats: In some patients, the high TCRbeta diversity seen at day 60 was put down to recipient T cells and intrathymic progenitors that had survived conditioning. About two months after transplant, the apparently early recovery of alphabetaT-cell counts reportedly depended on just several hundred clones that had expanded rapidly and came from non-depleted graft cells. Over subsequent months, a decline in hyperexpanded clone frequencies was noted, and after one year, T-cell counts and TCRbeta diversity were mostly ascribed to newly produced T cells.

This clonotype was counted only a few times. Its antigen is still unknown. No clone much larger than this one lies a single base away; base qualities are absent. Library method: PCR. Sequencer: Illumina HiSeq 2500. To normalize quantification of the TCRbeta repertoire, the TCR libraries were built with molecular barcoding that relied on unique molecular identifiers. TCRdb itself trimmed the public reads at Q25 with fastp, ran MiXCR and retained productive beta chains. Duplicate CDR3 protein sequences are folded into a single record with the most common DNA and genes. This sample gives a few hundred thousand distinct CDR3 sequences in total; over 10% of them show up just once. The ten largest make up 2.2% of the sample. Reading the germline V gene gives CDR1 SGHRS and CDR2 YFSETQ. V is shortened by 4 bases, J by 4 bases, and the region joining them spans 15 bases. From cysteine to phenylalanine, the CDR3 is 15 amino acids long. The retained sequence is limited to the CDR3, 45 bases, with the frame set at the first base.

Interpreted using the paper, the treatment or condition label stands for: allogeneic hematopoietic cell transplantation with graft depleted of TCRalphabeta T cells and CD19 B cells. The children who served as transplant recipients had been given grafts of TCRalphabeta/CD19-depleted allogeneic hematopoietic cells. The material was PBMCs, mostly from graft donor cells, obtained 360 days after TCRalphabeta/CD19-depleted stem cell transplant. This sequence originates from a male patient between 5 and 17 years old who had a stem cell transplant for acute myeloid leukemia, so the T cells may come from the graft donor. The chain links TRBV5-1 with TRBJ2-1; the D segment may tentatively be TRBD1 or TRBD2, each giving 5 matched bases. The DNA sequence is TGCGCCAGCAGCCTGGGACCTATCCCTTACAATGAGCAGTTCTTC. The translation is CASSLGPIPYNEQFF.